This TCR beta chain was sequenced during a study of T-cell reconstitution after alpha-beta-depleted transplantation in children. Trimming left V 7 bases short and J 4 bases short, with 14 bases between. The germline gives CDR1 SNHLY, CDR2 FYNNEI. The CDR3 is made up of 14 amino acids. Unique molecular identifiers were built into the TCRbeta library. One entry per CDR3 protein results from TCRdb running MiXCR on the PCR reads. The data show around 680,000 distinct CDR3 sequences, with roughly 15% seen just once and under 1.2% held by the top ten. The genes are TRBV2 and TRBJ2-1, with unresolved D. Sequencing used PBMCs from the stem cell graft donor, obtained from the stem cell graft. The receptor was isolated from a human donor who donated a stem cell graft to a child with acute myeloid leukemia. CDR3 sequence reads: CASKIADGYNEQFF. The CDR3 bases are TGTGCCAGCAAAATAGCCGACGGGTACAATGAGCAGTTCTTC.